Presented here are 21 T cell receptor beta chains from one specimen sequenced in a study of OX40 agonist ivuxolimab in advanced cancers. Sequencing was performed with immunoSEQ multiplex PCR; in TCRdb, only in-frame clones are kept and a portion is missing. The sample lists just over 25,000 clones, approximately 86% occurring once. This specimen consisted of CD4+ or CD8+ T cells sorted from blood, obtained in a trial of the OX40 agonist ivuxolimab. These receptors were taken from an adult with an advanced solid tumor such as melanoma, head and neck, liver or kidney cancer.

The rearrangement links TRBV19 to TRBJ2-7, with TRBD2 matching 13 bases. CDR3 length equals 14 residues. The V gene's germline CDR1 is LNHDA and CDR2 SQIVND (reference sequence). Trimming at V came to 5 bases and at J to 3 bases, leaving 1 base not matched to a gene. This CDR3 reads CASSWTSGSYEQYF. For the CDR3, the DNA is TGTGCCAGTAGTTGGACTAGCGGGAGCTACGAGCAGTACTTC.

This rearrangement joins TRBV6-1 to TRBJ1-1; no clear D. This CDR3 comprises 13 residues. From germline, CDR1 is MNHNS and CDR2 SASEGT. The V end lost 4 bases, the J end lost 2 bases, and 8 bases lay between the germline ends. DNA for the CDR3: TGTGCCAGCAGTGGGCGGGGAAACACTGAAGCTTTCTTT. Translating gives CASSGRGNTEAFF.

This clone was counted between two and nine times. This rearrangement joins TRBV7-9 to TRBJ1-2; 8 nucleotides agree with TRBD1. CDR1 is SEHNR, CDR2 FQNEAQ, per germline (reference sequence). The CDR3 extends over 13 amino acids. V shed 3 bases, J shed 8 bases, and the junction held 5 bases outside the gene matches. Here the CDR3 reads CASSLGQVDGYTF. CDR3 coding DNA: TGTGCCAGCAGCTTGGGACAGGTGGACGGCTACACCTTC.

The chain couples TRBV4-1 to TRBJ1-5; TRBD1 matches at 8 bases. This CDR3 has 15 amino acids. Per the germline V gene, CDR1 is MGHRA and CDR2 is YSYEKL. Trimming cost V 2 bases and J 7 bases; bases outside gene matches: 7. CDR3 in amino acids: CASSQTGQGGQPQHF. CDR3 in DNA: TGCGCCAGCAGCCAAACCGGACAGGGAGGCCAGCCCCAGCATTTT.

The V gene is TRBV9, the J gene TRBJ2-3; tentatively, D is TRBD2 (5 bases). Trimming cost V 4 bases and J 7 bases, with 25 bases left between them. Looked up from germline, CDR1 is SGDLS and CDR2 is YYNGEE. The length of the CDR3 is 17 residues. Here the CDR3 reads CASSYVGSAEEIYTQYF. The CDR3 nucleotides are TGTGCCAGCAGCTACGTGGGGTCAGCGGAGGAAATTTATACGCAGTATTTT.

The J gene is TRBJ2-1, the V gene TRBV5-1; TRBD2 matches 7 bases. CDR1 is SGHRS and CDR2 is YFSETQ in the germline V gene. The CDR3 extends over 15 amino acids. V shed 4 bases, J shed 0 bases, and the junction held 4 bases outside the gene matches. CDR3 in amino acids: CASSELALSYNEQFF. Here the CDR3 DNA reads TGCGCCAGCAGCGAACTAGCGCTCTCCTACAATGAGCAGTTCTTC.

The gene calls are TRBV18 and TRBJ2-1, with no clear D. The length of the CDR3 is 16 residues. V was shortened by 3 bases and J by 6 bases, with 18 bases between the two germline ends. From germline, CDR1 is KGHSH and CDR2 LQKENI. CDR3 bases: TGTGCCAGCTCACCCGACATTAGGGCTGGGGTCAATGAGCAGTTCTTC. Translated: CASSPDIRAGVNEQFF.

The chain links TRBV7-2 to TRBJ2-1; tentatively, D is TRBD1 or TRBD2 (5 bases each). This CDR3 has 15 amino acids. CDR1 SGHTA and CDR2 FQGNSA come from the germline V gene. With 5 bases removed from V and 1 base from J, the gap between germline ends came to 12 bases. In nucleotides, the CDR3 is TGTGCCAGCAGCCTCGGGGACCTATCCTACAATGAGCAGTTCTTC. It codes for CASSLGDLSYNEQFF.

J is TRBJ2-3 and V is TRBV7-6; D uncertain. Germline V lookup: CDR1 SGHVS, CDR2 FNYEAQ. There are 15 residues in the CDR3. V was cut by 1 base and J by 1 base, with 9 bases left in between. The CDR3 DNA is TGTGCCAGCAGCTTAGAGCAGACCCGCACAGATACGCAGTATTTT. This gives the protein CASSLEQTRTDTQYF.

The chain has TRBV7-9 and TRBJ2-1; TRBD2 agrees at 10 bases. The CDR3 has 16 residues. Losses at the gene ends were 5 bases for V and 5 bases for J; bases not matched to a gene: 9. The germline V gene has CDR1 SEHNR and CDR2 FQNEAQ (reference sequence). The CDR3 sequence is CASSPRSGRADNEQFF. The CDR3, as DNA: TGTGCCAGCAGCCCAAGAAGCGGGAGGGCCGACAATGAGCAGTTCTTC.

CDR3 amino acids: CASSSRTGAHEQPQHF. CDR3 DNA: TGTGCCAGCAGCTCCCGGACAGGGGCGCACGAACAGCCCCAGCATTTT. The chain joins TRBV7-9 to TRBJ1-5; 9 bases map to TRBD1. With V trimmed by 4 bases and J by 7 bases, 11 bases remained unmatched. This CDR3 spans 16 amino acids. CDR1 and CDR2 from the germline V gene are SEHNR and FQNEAQ (reference sequence).

The CDR3 nucleotides are TGTGCCAGCAGCGTAGCGGACTGGGACGGATGGGCGGGGGAGCAGTACTTC. Its translation: CASSVADWDGWAGEQYF. This chain links TRBV9 with TRBJ2-7; TRBD2 might be the D (6 bases). V shed 0 bases and J shed 7 bases, with 23 bases lying between them. The germline CDR1 and CDR2 sequences are SGDLS and YYNGEE. The CDR3 loop spans 17 amino acids.

This clone has just one count. The chain links TRBV28 to TRBJ2-3; 11 bases align to TRBD1. This CDR3 region has 15 residues. The V and J ends lost 2 bases and 4 bases, in that order; junction bases with no gene match: 2. Germline CDR1 reads MDHEN; CDR2 reads SYDVKM. In nucleotides, the CDR3 is TGTGCCAGCAGTTTACGGGACAGGGGGGCAGATACGCAGTATTTT. It yields the protein CASSLRDRGADTQYF.

J is TRBJ2-7 and V is TRBV10-2, with D hard to call. Germline CDR1 WSHSY, CDR2 SAAADI. V was clipped by 8 bases and J by 3 bases, with 17 bases between them. The CDR3 extends over 14 amino acids. This CDR3 is CASLPSMGNYEQYF. The CDR3 DNA follows: TGCGCCAGCCTCCCTTCGATGGGAAACTACGAGCAGTACTTC.

A few counts support this clone. The genes are TRBV9 and TRBJ1-2; a weak D match, TRBD1 (5 bases). Germline CDR1 SGDLS, CDR2 YYNGEE. CDR3 size: 14 residues. The ends were cut back, 6 bases at V and 8 bases at J, with 20 bases in the middle. This CDR3 reads CASNPSGQGQGYTF. The CDR3 nucleotides read TGTGCCAGCAACCCAAGTGGGCAGGGCCAGGGCTACACCTTC.

The rearrangement links TRBV4-1 to TRBJ2-5, with D unclear. The germline V gene encodes CDR1 MGHRA and CDR2 YSYEKL. The V end was cut by 0 bases, the J end by 5 bases, with 16 bases between. The CDR3 is 16 residues long. Here the CDR3 DNA reads TGCGCCAGCAGCCAAGAGTGGAACCCCTTCGAGGAGACCCAGTACTTC. Translation gives CASSQEWNPFEETQYF.

This chain links TRBV5-4 with TRBJ2-7; TRBD2 matches 10 bases. The V gene end was trimmed by 3 bases and the J gene end by 3 bases; junction bases not matched to a gene: 6. The CDR3 length is 15 residues. Germline V CDR1 and CDR2: SGHNT, YYREEE (reference sequence). The CDR3 region is CASSSVGTSVYEQYF. CDR3 nucleotides: TGTGCCAGCAGCTCCGTCGGGACTAGCGTCTACGAGCAGTACTTC.

The chain uses TRBV7-9 and TRBJ2-1; a possible D gene is TRBD2 (6 bases). Trimming took 7 bases from V and 0 from J, leaving 16 bases between them. CDR1 and CDR2 (germline): SEHNR, FQNEAQ (reference sequence). The CDR3 has 16 residues. The CDR3 nucleotides are TGTGCCAGCAACCAACGGACCGGGAGCTCCTACAATGAGCAGTTCTTC. Its translation: CASNQRTGSSYNEQFF.

The CDR3 is CAWRRGGGAAEQFF. As DNA, the CDR3 is TGTGCCTGGAGGCGGGGAGGGGGGGCCGCTGAGCAGTTCTTC. The V and J genes are TRBV30 and TRBJ2-1, with D possibly being TRBD2 (7 bases). Trimming cost V 3 bases and J 9 bases, with 18 bases left between them. This CDR3 is built from 14 residues. CDR1 and CDR2 from the germline V gene are GTSNPN and SVGIG (reference sequence).

The chain is built from TRBV7-6 and TRBJ2-2; D might be TRBD1 (5 bases). The V gene's germline CDR1 is SGHVS and CDR2 FNYEAQ. This CDR3 contains 14 residues. V lost 3 bases and J lost 7, with 12 bases in between. The CDR3 nucleotides read TGTGCCAGCAGCTTGAAAGGGGAATACGGGGAGCTGTTTTTT. Translating gives CASSLKGEYGELFF. The whole variable domain, filled in from reference TRBV7-6 and TRBJ2-2, reads GAGVSQSPRYKVTKRGQDVALRCDPISGHVSLYWYRQALGQGPEFLTYFNYEAQQDKSGLPNDRFSAERPEGSISTLTIQRTEQRDSAMYRCASSLKGEYGELFFGEGSRLTVL.

The chain has TRBV30 and TRBJ1-5; D might be TRBD1 (5 bases). V lost 4 bases to trimming and J lost 5 bases, with 15 bases between them. The CDR3 is 14 residues long. CDR1 GTSNPN and CDR2 SVGIG come from the germline V gene (reference sequence). CDR3 sequence: CAWNPRRDDQPQHF. CDR3 nucleotide sequence: TGTGCCTGGAACCCTCGGAGGGACGATCAGCCCCAGCATTTT.